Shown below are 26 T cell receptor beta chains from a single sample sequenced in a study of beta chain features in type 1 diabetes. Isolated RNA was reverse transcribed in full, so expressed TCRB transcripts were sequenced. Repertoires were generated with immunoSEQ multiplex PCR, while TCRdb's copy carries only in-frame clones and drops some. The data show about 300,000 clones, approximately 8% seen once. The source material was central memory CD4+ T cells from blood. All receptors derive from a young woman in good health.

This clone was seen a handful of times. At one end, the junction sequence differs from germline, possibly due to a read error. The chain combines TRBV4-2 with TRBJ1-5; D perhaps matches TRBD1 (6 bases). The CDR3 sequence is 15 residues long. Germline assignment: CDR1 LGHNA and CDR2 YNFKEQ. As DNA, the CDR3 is TGTGCCAGCAGCAAAGAGGGGGGGGGCGAGGATGCAAAGCATTTT. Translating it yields CASSKEGGGEDAKHF.

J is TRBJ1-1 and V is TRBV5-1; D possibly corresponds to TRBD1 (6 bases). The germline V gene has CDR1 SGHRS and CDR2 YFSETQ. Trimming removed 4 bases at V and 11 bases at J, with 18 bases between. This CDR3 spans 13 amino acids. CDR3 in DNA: TGCGCCAGCAGCATTGAAGGACAGCTTCGTGCTTTCTTT. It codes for CASSIEGQLRAFF.

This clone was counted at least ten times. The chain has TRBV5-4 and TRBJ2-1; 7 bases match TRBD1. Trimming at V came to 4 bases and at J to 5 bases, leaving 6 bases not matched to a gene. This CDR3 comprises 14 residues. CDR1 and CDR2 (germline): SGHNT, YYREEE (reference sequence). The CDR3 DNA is TGTGCCAGCAGCGCCGGACAGGCCAACAATGAGCAGTTCTTC. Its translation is CASSAGQANNEQFF.

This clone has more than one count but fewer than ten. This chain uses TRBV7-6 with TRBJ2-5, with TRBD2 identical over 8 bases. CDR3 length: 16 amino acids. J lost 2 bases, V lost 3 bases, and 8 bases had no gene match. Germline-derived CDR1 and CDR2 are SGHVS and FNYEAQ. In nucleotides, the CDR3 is TGTGCCAGCAGCTTTGGACTAGCACTTGGGCAAGAGACCCAGTACTTC. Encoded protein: CASSFGLALGQETQYF.

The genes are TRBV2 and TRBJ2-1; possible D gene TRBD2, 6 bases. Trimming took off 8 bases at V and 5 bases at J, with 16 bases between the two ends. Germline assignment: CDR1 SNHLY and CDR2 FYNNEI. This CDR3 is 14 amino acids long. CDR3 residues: CASGGLRADNEQFF. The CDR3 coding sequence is TGTGCCAGCGGAGGACTACGGGCAGACAATGAGCAGTTCTTC.

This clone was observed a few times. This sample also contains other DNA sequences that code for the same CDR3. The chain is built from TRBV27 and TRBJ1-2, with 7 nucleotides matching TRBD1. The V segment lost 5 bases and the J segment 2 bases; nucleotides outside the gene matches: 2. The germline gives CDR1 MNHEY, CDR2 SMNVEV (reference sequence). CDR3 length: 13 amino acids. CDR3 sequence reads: CASSRDSNYGYTF. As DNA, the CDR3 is TGTGCCAGCAGTCGGGACAGCAACTATGGCTACACCTTC.

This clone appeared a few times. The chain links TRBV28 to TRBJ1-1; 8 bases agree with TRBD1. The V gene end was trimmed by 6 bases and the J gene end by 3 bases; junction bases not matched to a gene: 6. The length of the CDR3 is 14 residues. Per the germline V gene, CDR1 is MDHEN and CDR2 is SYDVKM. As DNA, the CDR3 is TGTGCCAGCAGCCTGACAGGGGTAGACACTGAAGCTTTCTTT. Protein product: CASSLTGVDTEAFF. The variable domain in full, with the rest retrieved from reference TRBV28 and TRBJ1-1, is DVKVTQSSRYLVKRTGEKVFLECVQDMDHENMFWYRQDPGLGLRLIYFSYDVKMKEKGDIPEGYSVSREKKERFSLILESASTNQTSMYLCASSLTGVDTEAFFGQGTRLTVV.

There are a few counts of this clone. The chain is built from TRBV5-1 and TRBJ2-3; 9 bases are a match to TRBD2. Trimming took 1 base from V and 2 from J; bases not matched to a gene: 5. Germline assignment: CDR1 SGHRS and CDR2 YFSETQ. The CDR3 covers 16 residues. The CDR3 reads CASSLYASGNTDTQYF. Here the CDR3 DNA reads TGCGCCAGCAGCTTGTACGCTAGCGGGAACACAGATACGCAGTATTTT. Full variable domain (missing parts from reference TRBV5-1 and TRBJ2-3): KAGVTQTPRYLIKTRGQQVTLSCSPISGHRSVSWYQQTPGQGLQFLFEYFSETQRNKGNFPGRFSGRQFSNSRSEMNVSTLELGDSALYLCASSLYASGNTDTQYFGPGTRLTVL.

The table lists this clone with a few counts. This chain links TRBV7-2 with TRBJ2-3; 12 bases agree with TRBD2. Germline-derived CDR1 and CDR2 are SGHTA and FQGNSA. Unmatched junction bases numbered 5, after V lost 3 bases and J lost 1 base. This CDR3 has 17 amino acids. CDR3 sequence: CASSFGGLAGRTDTQYF. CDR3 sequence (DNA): TGTGCCAGCAGCTTCGGGGGACTAGCGGGCCGCACAGATACGCAGTATTTT.

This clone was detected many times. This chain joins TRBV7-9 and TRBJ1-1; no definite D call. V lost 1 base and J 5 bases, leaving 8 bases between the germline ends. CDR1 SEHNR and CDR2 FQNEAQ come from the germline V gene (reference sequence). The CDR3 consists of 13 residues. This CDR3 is CASSLGLGTEAFF. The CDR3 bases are TGTGCCAGCAGCTTAGGTTTGGGAACTGAAGCTTTCTTT.

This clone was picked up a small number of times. CDR3 nucleotides: TGTGCCAGCAGCTCTTCGTCGGATACGCAGTATTTT. This sequence encodes CASSSSSDTQYF. The V gene is TRBV7-9, the J gene TRBJ2-3; unclear D gene. The CDR3 is 12 amino acids. Germline V lookup: CDR1 SEHNR, CDR2 FQNEAQ (reference sequence). V gave up 4 bases and J gave up 6 bases, with 8 bases separating them.

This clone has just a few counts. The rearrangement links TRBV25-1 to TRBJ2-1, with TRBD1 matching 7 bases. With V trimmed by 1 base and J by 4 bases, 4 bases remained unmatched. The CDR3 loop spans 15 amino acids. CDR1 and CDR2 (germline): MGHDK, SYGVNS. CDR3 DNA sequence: TGTGCCAGCAGTGAATCGGTCAGGGGGTACAATGAGCAGTTCTTC. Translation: CASSESVRGYNEQFF.

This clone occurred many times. The CDR3 spells CASSLLLVSEQFF. CDR3 DNA: TGTGCCAGCAGCCTCTTACTAGTCTCTGAGCAGTTCTTC. This chain uses TRBV14 with TRBJ2-1, with a weak D call TRBD2 (5 bases). This CDR3 contains 13 residues. V was trimmed by 4 bases and J by 9 bases, leaving 13 bases between them. Germline loops: CDR1 SGHDN, CDR2 FVKESK.

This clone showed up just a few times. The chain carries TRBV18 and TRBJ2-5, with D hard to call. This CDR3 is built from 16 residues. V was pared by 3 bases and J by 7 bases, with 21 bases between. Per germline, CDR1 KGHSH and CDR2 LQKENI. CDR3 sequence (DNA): TGTGCCAGCTCACCGGATTCCCACTACACCGGCGGGACCCAGTACTTC. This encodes CASSPDSHYTGGTQYF.

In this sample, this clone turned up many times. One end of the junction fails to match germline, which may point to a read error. CDR3 sequence: CDRAGYEQYF. As DNA, the CDR3 is TGCGACAGGGCTGGGTACGAGCAGTACTTC. The chain couples TRBV7-2 to TRBJ2-7; TRBD1 matches 7 bases. The CDR3 spans 10 residues. Germline V lookup: CDR1 SGHTA, CDR2 FQGNSA.

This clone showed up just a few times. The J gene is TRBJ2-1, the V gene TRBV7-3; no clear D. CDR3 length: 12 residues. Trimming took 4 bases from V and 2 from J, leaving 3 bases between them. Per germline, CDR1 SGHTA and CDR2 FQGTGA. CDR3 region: CASSSPYNEQFF. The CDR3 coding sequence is TGTGCCAGCAGCTCCCCCTACAATGAGCAGTTCTTC.

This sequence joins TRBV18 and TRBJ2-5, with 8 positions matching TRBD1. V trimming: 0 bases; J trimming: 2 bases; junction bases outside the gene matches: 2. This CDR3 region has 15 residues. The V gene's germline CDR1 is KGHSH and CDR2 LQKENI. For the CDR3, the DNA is TGTGCCAGCTCACCACCGGGACAGGTACAAGAGACCCAGTACTTC. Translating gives CASSPPGQVQETQYF.

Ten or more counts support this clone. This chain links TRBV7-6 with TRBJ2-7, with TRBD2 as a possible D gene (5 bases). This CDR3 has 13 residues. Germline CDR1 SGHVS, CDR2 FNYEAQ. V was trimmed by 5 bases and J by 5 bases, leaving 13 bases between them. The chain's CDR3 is CASSSTSQHEQYV. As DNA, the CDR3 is TGTGCCAGCAGCAGCACTAGTCAGCACGAGCAGTACGTC.

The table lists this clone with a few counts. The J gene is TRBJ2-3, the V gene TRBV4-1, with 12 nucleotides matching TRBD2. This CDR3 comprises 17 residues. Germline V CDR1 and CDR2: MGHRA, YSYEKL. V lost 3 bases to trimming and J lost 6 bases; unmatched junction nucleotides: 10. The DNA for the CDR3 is TGCGCCAGCAGCCACCGCCCCGGACTAGCGGGATTGGATACGCAGTATTTT. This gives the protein CASSHRPGLAGLDTQYF.

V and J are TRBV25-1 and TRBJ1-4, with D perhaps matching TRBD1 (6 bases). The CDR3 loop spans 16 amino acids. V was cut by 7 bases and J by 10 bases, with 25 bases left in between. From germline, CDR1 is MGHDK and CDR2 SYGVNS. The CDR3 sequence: CASILRARTAPRKLFF. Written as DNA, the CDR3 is TGTGCCAGCATTTTACGCGCCCGGACAGCCCCGCGAAAACTGTTTTTT.

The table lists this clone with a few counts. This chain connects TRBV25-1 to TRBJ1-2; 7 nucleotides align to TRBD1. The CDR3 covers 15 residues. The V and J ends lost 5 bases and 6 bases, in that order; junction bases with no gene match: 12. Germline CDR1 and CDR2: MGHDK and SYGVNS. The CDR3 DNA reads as TGTGCCAGCAGTTCCGCGAACGGGCAGGGGGATGGCTACACCTTC. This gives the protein CASSSANGQGDGYTF.

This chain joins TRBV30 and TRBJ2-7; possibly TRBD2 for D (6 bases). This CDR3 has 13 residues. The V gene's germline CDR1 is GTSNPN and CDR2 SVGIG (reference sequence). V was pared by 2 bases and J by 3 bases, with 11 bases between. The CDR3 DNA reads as TGTGCCTGGAGTCACGGGGGATACTACGAGCAGTACTTC. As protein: CAWSHGGYYEQYF.

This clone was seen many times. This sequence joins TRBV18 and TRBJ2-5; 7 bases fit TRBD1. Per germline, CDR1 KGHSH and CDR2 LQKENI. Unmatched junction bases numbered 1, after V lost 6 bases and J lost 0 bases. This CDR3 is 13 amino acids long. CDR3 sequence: CASSGTDQETQYF. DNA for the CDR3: TGTGCCAGCTCCGGGACAGACCAAGAGACCCAGTACTTC.

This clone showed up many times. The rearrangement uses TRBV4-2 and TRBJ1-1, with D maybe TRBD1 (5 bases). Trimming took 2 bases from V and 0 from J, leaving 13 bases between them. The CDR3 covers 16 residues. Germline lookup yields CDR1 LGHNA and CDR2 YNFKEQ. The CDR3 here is CASSQQGGSMNTEAFF. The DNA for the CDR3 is TGTGCCAGCAGCCAACAGGGCGGCTCGATGAACACTGAAGCTTTCTTT.

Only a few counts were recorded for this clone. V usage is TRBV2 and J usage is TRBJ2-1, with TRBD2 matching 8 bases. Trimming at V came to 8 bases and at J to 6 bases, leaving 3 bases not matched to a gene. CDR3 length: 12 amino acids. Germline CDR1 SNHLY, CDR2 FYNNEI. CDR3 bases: TGTGCCAGCCTCGGGGGGGGCAATGAGCAGTTCTTC. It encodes CASLGGGNEQFF.

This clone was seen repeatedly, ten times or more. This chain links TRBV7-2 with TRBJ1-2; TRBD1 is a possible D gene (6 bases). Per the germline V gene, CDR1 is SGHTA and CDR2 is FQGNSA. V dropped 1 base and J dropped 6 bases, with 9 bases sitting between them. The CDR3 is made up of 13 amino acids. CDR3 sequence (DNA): TGTGCCAGCAGCTTAGACAGGGTGAATGGCTACACCTTC. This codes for CASSLDRVNGYTF.